Listed here are 5 T cell receptor beta chains from one sample, sequenced in a study of human T cells and chemical hapten exposure. From the RACE reads, TCRdb called clonotypes with MiXCR, one entry per CDR3 protein. The sample holds about 190,000 distinct CDR3 sequences, under 30% seen once. Time point described: patch test 3, about 24 weeks after DPC sensitization. Stated treatment: therapeutic diphenylcyclopropenone sensitization with weekly scalp DPC. Sequencing was performed on whole blood, taken in connection with sensitization to the hapten diphenylcyclopropenone (DPC). Receptor source: a woman between 35 and 50 years old with alopecia areata. Some clones in this sample may be carry-over from other donors' samples.

The J gene is TRBJ1-3, the V gene TRBV28; no clear D gene. There are 16 residues in the CDR3. Germline V lookup: CDR1 MDHEN, CDR2 SYDVKM. Trimming stripped 4 bases from V and 0 bases from J, with 13 bases between. The DNA of the CDR3 is TGTGCCAGCAGTTCCGGGTCGGCTCCCTCTGGAAACACCATATATTTT. Its translation: CASSSGSAPSGNTIYF. The complete variable domain, with remaining parts taken from reference TRBV28 and TRBJ1-3, reads DVKVTQSSRYLVKRTGEKVFLECVQDMDHENMFWYRQDPGLGLRLIYFSYDVKMKEKGDIPEGYSVSREKKERFSLILESASTNQTSMYLCASSSGSAPSGNTIYFGEGSWLTVV.

Many counts were recorded for this clonotype. The chain is built from TRBV20-1 and TRBJ1-6, with 8 positions matching TRBD1. Unmatched junction bases numbered 11, after V lost 0 bases and J lost 10 bases. From germline, CDR1 is DFQATT and CDR2 SNEGSKA (reference sequence). The CDR3 is 16 amino acids. CDR3 in amino acids: CSARDLDRGWGSPLHF. The CDR3 region has the DNA TGCAGTGCTAGAGATCTCGACAGGGGCTGGGGATCACCCCTCCACTTT.

This clonotype was seen ten or more times. This chain connects TRBV6-6 to TRBJ2-7, with 9 bases that match TRBD2. The trim removed 10 bases at V and 3 bases at J, leaving 7 bases unmatched. This CDR3 has 13 residues. CDR1 and CDR2 (germline): MNHNY, SVGAGI (reference sequence). The CDR3: CATRTSDNYEQYF. The DNA for the CDR3 is TGTGCCACCCGGACTAGCGACAACTACGAGCAGTACTTC.

The chain links TRBV20-1 to TRBJ1-5; 8 positions agree with TRBD1. There are 15 residues in the CDR3. Germline V gene lookup returns CDR1 DFQATT and CDR2 SNEGSKA (reference sequence). J gave up 2 bases and V 2 bases, and 5 bases lay outside the gene matches. CDR3 loop: CSARLTGGGNQPQHF. Here the CDR3 DNA reads TGCAGTGCTAGACTCACAGGGGGTGGCAATCAGCCCCAGCATTTT.

The rearrangement links TRBV12-3 or TRBV12-4 to TRBJ2-1; 8 bases agree with TRBD2. CDR3 length: 15 residues. V shed 2 bases, J shed 6 bases, and the junction held 6 bases outside the gene matches. The CDR3 nucleotides are TGTGCCAGCAGTTTAAGCAGCGGGAGCTCCAATGAGCAGTTCTTC. Its protein product is CASSLSSGSSNEQFF.